This T cell receptor beta chain was observed in a study of T cells after posttransplantation cyclophosphamide. Study-wide points: Donor CD8+ memory clones often dominated recipient blood repertoires at later times. Skin or GI-infiltrating T cells shared few TRB sequences with blood. After PTCy, TRB diversity resembled that of CNI/methotrexate controls.

V gave up 1 base and J gave up 3 bases, with 12 bases separating them. The V gene's germline CDR1 is KGHSH and CDR2 LQKENI. This CDR3 is 16 amino acids long. In regard to this clone: The antigen is unknown.

Clones were read by immunoSEQ multiplex PCR, and TCRdb kept only the in-frame ones, dropping some. The profile shows around 17,000 clones, approximately 81% of them singletons. Sampled 1 year posttransplant, controls received myeloablative marrow transplants, methotrexate and a calcineurin inhibitor. The clonotype comes from a male patient aged 25-45 years who received an allogeneic stem cell transplant from an unrelated donor, was CMV-positive, and had acute and chronic GVHD. Some T cells here may be from the graft donor. The source material was PBMCs, sampled 441 days after allogeneic stem cell transplant with calcineurin inhibitor and methotrexate. The V and J genes are TRBV18 and TRBJ2-2; D is unresolved. CDR3 residues: CASSPREARDTGELFF. The DNA for the CDR3 is TGTGCCAGCTCACCACGTGAGGCTCGGGACACCGGGGAGCTGTTTTTT.